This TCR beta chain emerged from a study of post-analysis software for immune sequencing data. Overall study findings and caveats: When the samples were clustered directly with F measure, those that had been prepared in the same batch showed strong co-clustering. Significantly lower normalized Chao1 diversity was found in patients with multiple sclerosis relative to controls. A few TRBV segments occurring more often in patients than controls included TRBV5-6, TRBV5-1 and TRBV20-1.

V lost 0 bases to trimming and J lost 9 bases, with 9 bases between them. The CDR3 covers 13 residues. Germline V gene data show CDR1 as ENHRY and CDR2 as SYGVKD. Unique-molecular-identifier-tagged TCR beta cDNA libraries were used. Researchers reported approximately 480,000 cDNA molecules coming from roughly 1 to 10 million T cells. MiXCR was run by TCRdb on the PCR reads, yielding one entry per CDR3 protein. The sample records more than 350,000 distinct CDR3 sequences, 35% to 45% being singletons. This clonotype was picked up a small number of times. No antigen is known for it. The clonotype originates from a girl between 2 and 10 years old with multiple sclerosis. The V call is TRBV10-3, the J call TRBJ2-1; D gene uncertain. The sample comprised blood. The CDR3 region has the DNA TGTGCCATCAGTGAGTCAATAACCCTTGAGCAGTTCTTC. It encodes CAISESITLEQFF.